A selection of T cell receptor beta chains follows, all from one sample in a study of blood T cell repertoires in COVID-19. The table came from immunoSEQ multiplex PCR; TCRdb's copy has only in-frame clones and leaves some out. The table records some 200,000 clones, approximately 82% of them present only once. The sequencing sample was made of peripheral blood. The source is a woman in her thirties or forties with acute or convalescent COVID-19. CDR3s include the opening cysteine and the closing phenylalanine or tryptophan. D genes are given only for firm matches.

d_call j_call v_call cdr3_aa
- TRBJ1-5 TRBV6-5 CASSRQTGNQPQHF
TRBD1 TRBJ2-7 TRBV5-6 CASSPAPGGYEQYF
- TRBJ1-1 TRBV9 CATGRDTEAFF
- TRBJ1-1 TRBV9 CASSLTPNTEAFF
- TRBJ2-2 TRBV11-2 CASRIYGHNTGELFF
- TRBJ2-7 TRBV25-1 CASSDPGQDEQYF
TRBD2 TRBJ2-2 TRBV12-5 CASGLILAGNTGELFF
- TRBJ1-3 TRBV12-3/TRBV12-4 CASSPTGNTIYF
TRBD1 TRBJ2-7 TRBV27 CASRPTGGFYEQYF
- TRBJ1-2 TRBV6-2/TRBV6-3 CASSYSGRPGHDF
TRBD2 TRBJ2-1 TRBV6-6 CASSYGLAGGPDEQFF